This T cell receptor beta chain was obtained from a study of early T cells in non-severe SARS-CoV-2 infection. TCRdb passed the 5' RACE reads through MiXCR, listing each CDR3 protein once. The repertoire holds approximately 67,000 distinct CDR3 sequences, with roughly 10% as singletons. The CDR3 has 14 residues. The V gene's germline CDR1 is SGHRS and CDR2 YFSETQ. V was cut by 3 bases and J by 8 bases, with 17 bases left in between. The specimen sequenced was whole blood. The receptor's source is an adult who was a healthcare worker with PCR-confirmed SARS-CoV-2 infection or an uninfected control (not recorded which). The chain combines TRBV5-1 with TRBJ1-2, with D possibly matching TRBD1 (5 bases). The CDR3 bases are TGCGCCAGCAGCTGGACTGCGGGGACGGGAGGCTACACCTTC. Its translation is CASSWTAGTGGYTF.